The rows below give T cell receptor beta chains drawn from one sample of a study of low-dose radiotherapy and immunotherapy resistance in tumors. TCRdb reprocessed the reads with MiXCR, giving one entry per CDR3 protein. The top ten clones hold about 7% of a sample with around 65,000 distinct CDR3 sequences, about 30% of them seen once. The source material was PBMCs, sampled before treatment. Receptors were obtained from a male donor with rectosigmoid adenocarcinoma. Both conserved end residues are part of each CDR3. A D gene is named only where the DNA matches it firmly. Rows may omit the clone size; those that give it use once, few, many or a size class.

CDR3: CSARTSGGPHTQYF
DNA: TGCAGTGCTCGGACTAGCGGGGGGCCCCATACGCAGTATTTT
V: TRBV20-1
D: TRBD2
J: TRBJ2-3
size: many

CDR3: CASRNSPGQGNSPLHF
DNA: TGCGCCAGCAGGAACTCCCCGGGACAGGGGAACTCACCCCTCCACTTT
V: TRBV5-1
D: TRBD1
J: TRBJ1-6
size: many

CDR3: CASSFGKGLTSYEQYF
DNA: TGTGCCAGCAGTTTTGGTAAGGGTCTAACCTCCTACGAGCAGTACTTC
V: TRBV28
D: NA
J: TRBJ2-7
size: NA

CDR3: CATKQGATEAFF
DNA: TGTGCCACTAAACAGGGGGCGACTGAAGCTTTCTTT
V: TRBV15
D: TRBD1
J: TRBJ1-1
size: NA

CDR3: CASSLVSGNTEAFF
DNA: TGTGCCAGCAGCTTAGTCTCGGGGAACACTGAAGCTTTCTTT
V: TRBV11-2
D: NA
J: TRBJ1-1
size: NA

CDR3: CSASTGTGANVLTF
DNA: TGCAGTGCGTCCACAGGGACTGGGGCCAACGTCCTGACTTTC
V: TRBV20-1
D: NA
J: TRBJ2-6
size: many

CDR3: CASSFGLADNNEQFF
DNA: TGTGCCAGCAGTTTCGGACTAGCGGATAACAATGAGCAGTTCTTC
V: TRBV12-3/TRBV12-4
D: TRBD2
J: TRBJ2-1
size: many

CDR3: CAWSSLRQARSDNSPLHF
DNA: TGTGCCTGGAGTTCCCTTAGACAGGCCAGATCGGATAATTCACCCCTCCACTTT
V: TRBV30
D: NA
J: TRBJ1-6
size: many

CDR3: CASSPSRRTADTQYF
DNA: TGTGCCAGCAGTCCATCCCGCCGGACAGCAGATACGCAGTATTTT
V: TRBV12-3/TRBV12-4
D: NA
J: TRBJ2-3
size: many

CDR3: CASRRRGVGYNEQYF
DNA: TGTGCCAGCAGGCGACGGGGGGTTGGGTACAATGAGCAGTACTTC
V: TRBV27
D: TRBD2
J: TRBJ2-7
size: NA

CDR3: CASRSGGGPEQYF
DNA: TGTGCCAGCAGGTCGGGAGGGGGGCCCGAGCAGTACTTC
V: TRBV2
D: TRBD2
J: TRBJ2-7
size: many

CDR3: CASSFAGANSPLHF
DNA: TGTGCCAGCAGTTTTGCGGGGGCGAATTCACCCCTCCACTTT
V: TRBV12-3/TRBV12-4
D: NA
J: TRBJ1-6
size: many

CDR3: CASSGGRDEAFF
DNA: TGTGCCAGCAGCGGCGGCAGGGATGAAGCTTTCTTT
V: TRBV7-9
D: NA
J: TRBJ1-1
size: many

CDR3: CASSAGTLTYEQYF
DNA: TGTGCCAGCAGTGCCGGGACACTCACCTACGAGCAGTACTTC
V: TRBV27
D: NA
J: TRBJ2-7
size: NA

CDR3: CASSPDTNNEKLFF
DNA: TGCGCCAGCAGCCCGGACACAAATAATGAAAAACTGTTTTTT
V: TRBV5-1
D: NA
J: TRBJ1-4
size: many

CDR3: CSVVAGQGSGNTIYF
DNA: TGCAGCGTTGTGGCTGGACAGGGCTCAGGAAACACCATATATTTT
V: TRBV29-1
D: TRBD1
J: TRBJ1-3
size: many

CDR3: CASSDLSQPQHF
DNA: TGTGCCAGCAGTGATTTAAGTCAGCCCCAGCATTTT
V: TRBV2
D: NA
J: TRBJ1-5
size: NA

CDR3: CAWSVRREKVDEQYF
DNA: TGTGCCTGGAGTGTCCGACGGGAGAAGGTCGACGAGCAGTACTTC
V: TRBV30
D: NA
J: TRBJ2-7
size: NA

CDR3: CASSSYFGELFF
DNA: TGTGCCAGCAGCTCCTATTTCGGGGAGCTGTTTTTT
V: TRBV7-2
D: NA
J: TRBJ2-2
size: many

CDR3: CASSPNTGELFF
DNA: TGCGCCAGCAGCCCTAACACCGGGGAGCTGTTTTTT
V: TRBV5-1
D: NA
J: TRBJ2-2
size: many

CDR3: CASSQDLGGGANEQFF
DNA: TGTGCCAGCAGCCAAGATTTAGGGGGAGGTGCGAATGAGCAGTTCTTC
V: TRBV4-2
D: NA
J: TRBJ2-1
size: few

CDR3: CSARKASSTGELFF
DNA: TGCAGTGCTAGAAAGGCCAGCTCCACCGGGGAGCTGTTTTTT
V: TRBV20-1
D: NA
J: TRBJ2-2
size: many

CDR3: CASSEYFQGAGSYEQYF
DNA: TGTGCCAGCAGTGAATATTTCCAGGGGGCTGGTTCCTACGAGCAGTACTTC
V: TRBV6-2/TRBV6-3
D: TRBD1
J: TRBJ2-7
size: many

CDR3: CASSYSGLAGVSAYNEQFF
DNA: TGTGCCAGCAGTTACTCCGGGTTGGCGGGAGTCTCAGCGTACAATGAGCAGTTCTTC
V: TRBV6-2/TRBV6-3
D: TRBD2
J: TRBJ2-1
size: few

CDR3: CASRIDLRQYF
DNA: TGTGCCAGCAGGATTGATCTCCGACAGTACTTC
V: TRBV12-3/TRBV12-4
D: NA
J: TRBJ2-7
size: few

CDR3: CSARDGGVRGFNQPQHF
DNA: TGCAGTGCTAGAGATGGGGGGGTCAGGGGCTTCAATCAGCCCCAGCATTTT
V: TRBV20-1
D: NA
J: TRBJ1-5
size: many

CDR3: CASSFSGGGNIQYF
DNA: TGTGCCAGCAGCTTTTCAGGGGGGGGAAACATTCAGTACTTC
V: TRBV13
D: NA
J: TRBJ2-4
size: many

CDR3: CASSSGTADEKLFF
DNA: TGCGCCAGCAGCTCCGGGACGGCGGATGAAAAACTGTTTTTT
V: TRBV5-1
D: NA
J: TRBJ1-4
size: many

CDR3: CASSYNNRGEAFF
DNA: TGTGCCAGCAGTTACAATAACAGGGGTGAAGCTTTCTTT
V: TRBV12-3/TRBV12-4
D: TRBD1
J: TRBJ1-1
size: NA